The 12 T cell receptor beta chains presented below share a single source sample, sequenced in a study of cytomegalovirus exposure and HLA in healthy donors. It was with 60 Vbeta and 13 Jbeta primers that the PCR ran. Measured with immunoSEQ multiplex PCR; TCRdb has only the in-frame clones, and not every one. Among around 92,000 clones listed, roughly 74% were seen once. Sequenced input: PBMCs. These receptors originate from a woman in her sixties or seventies in good health and CMV-seropositive.

The V call is TRBV7-8, the J call TRBJ1-1; TRBD1 is a possible D gene (5 bases). Germline V gene data show CDR1 as SGHVS and CDR2 as FQNEAQ. The CDR3 is 17 residues long. Trimming took off 5 bases at V and 0 bases at J, with 19 bases between the two ends. The CDR3 DNA is TGTGCCAGCAGCCTCCGGGTACTTAGGGGCATGAACACTGAAGCTTTCTTT. This codes for CASSLRVLRGMNTEAFF. Combining the CDR3 with reference TRBV7-8 and TRBJ1-1 gives the whole variable domain GAGVSQSPRYKVAKRGQDVALRCDPISGHVSLFWYQQALGQGPEFLTYFQNEAQLDKSGLPSDRFFAERPEGSVSTLKIQRTQQEDSAVYLCASSLRVLRGMNTEAFFGQGTRLTVV.

This clone occurred once. The V gene is TRBV7-3, the J gene TRBJ2-3, with unresolved D. Trimming took off 3 bases at V and 4 bases at J, with 11 bases between the two ends. Germline V gene lookup returns CDR1 SGHTA and CDR2 FQGTGA. The CDR3 runs to 14 residues. In DNA form, the CDR3 reads TGTGCCAGCAGCTTCGACTCTTTCTCAGATACGCAGTATTTT. Protein: CASSFDSFSDTQYF.

V gene TRBV6-5 combines with J gene TRBJ2-1, with a possible D match to TRBD1 (5 bases). The CDR3 is 13 amino acids. Trimming left V 2 bases short and J 7 bases short, with 9 bases between. Germline CDR1 MNHEY, CDR2 SVGAGI. CDR3 region: CASSYPGYNEQFF. Here the CDR3 DNA reads TGTGCCAGCAGTTACCCAGGGTATAATGAGCAGTTCTTC.

This clone has more than one count but fewer than ten. The chain recombines TRBV5-1 with TRBJ2-3; the D gene is possibly TRBD1 (5 bases). Germline V gives CDR1 SGHRS, CDR2 YFSETQ. Trimming removed 0 bases from V and 2 bases from J, with 10 bases in between. This CDR3 has 15 residues. CDR3 in amino acids: CASSLDPGSTDTQYF. As DNA, the CDR3 is TGCGCCAGCAGCTTGGATCCAGGGTCCACAGATACGCAGTATTTT.

The chain is built from TRBV28 and TRBJ2-5; D might be TRBD2 (7 bases). V was clipped by 2 bases and J by 5 bases, with 12 bases between them. The CDR3 extends over 14 amino acids. Germline V lookup: CDR1 MDHEN, CDR2 SYDVKM. The CDR3 region has the DNA TGTGCCAGCAGTTTAGTGGGGGGGCCGGAGACCCAGTACTTC. Protein product: CASSLVGGPETQYF.

The rearrangement links TRBV6-1 to TRBJ2-5; 8 bases line up with TRBD1. The CDR3 is 15 residues long. After removal of 3 bases from V and 5 bases from J, the junction contained 8 bases not matched to a gene. Germline assignment: CDR1 MNHNS and CDR2 SASEGT. CDR3 sequence: CASSERQGRGETQYF. The CDR3 coding sequence is TGTGCCAGCAGTGAGCGACAGGGGCGAGGGGAGACCCAGTACTTC.

The rearrangement joins TRBV27 to TRBJ1-4; D unclear. The CDR3 has 16 amino acids. CDR1 is MNHEY, CDR2 SMNVEV, per germline (reference sequence). V was cut by 3 bases and J by 6 bases, with 17 bases left in between. CDR3 DNA: TGTGCCAGCAGTTTTCTTTCGGCGGGGAGGGATGAAAAACTGTTTTTT. This codes for CASSFLSAGRDEKLFF.

This clone was seen once. The J gene is TRBJ2-7, the V gene TRBV28; 11 nucleotides line up with TRBD1. V dropped 6 bases and J dropped 2; count of bases not matched to a gene: 6. The CDR3 consists of 15 residues. Germline assignment: CDR1 MDHEN and CDR2 SYDVKM. The CDR3 protein is CASSPPGQGAYEQYF. In nucleotides, the CDR3 is TGTGCCAGCAGCCCCCCGGGACAGGGGGCCTACGAGCAGTACTTC.

The chain carries TRBV7-2 and TRBJ2-1; 14 bases agree with TRBD2. J gave up 9 bases and V 5 bases, and 9 bases lay outside the gene matches. Germline V gives CDR1 SGHTA, CDR2 FQGNSA. The CDR3 extends over 16 amino acids. The CDR3 loop is CASSPWTSGGQGEQFF. Here the CDR3 DNA reads TGTGCCAGCAGCCCATGGACTAGCGGGGGGCAGGGTGAGCAGTTCTTC.

CDR3 DNA sequence: TGTGCCAGCAGTTTGGGACAGGGTTTTCCCGGGGAGCTGTTTTTT. Protein: CASSLGQGFPGELFF. The rearrangement links TRBV28 to TRBJ2-2, with 9 bases lining up with TRBD1. The V gene's germline CDR1 is MDHEN and CDR2 SYDVKM. The V segment lost 3 bases and the J segment 6 bases; nucleotides outside the gene matches: 5. This CDR3 contains 15 residues.

The chain carries TRBV9 and TRBJ1-3; weak D call: TRBD1 (5 bases). The CDR3 extends over 14 amino acids. CDR1 SGDLS and CDR2 YYNGEE come from the germline V gene. Trimming took 2 bases from V and 1 from J, leaving 7 bases between them. CDR3 amino acids: CASSVTGSGNTIYF. The CDR3 DNA is TGTGCCAGCAGCGTCACAGGATCTGGAAACACCATATATTTT.

V and J are TRBV5-1 and TRBJ2-2; 8 nucleotides align to TRBD1. Looked up from germline, CDR1 is SGHRS and CDR2 is YFSETQ. The CDR3 contains 15 residues. Germline trimming cut 7 bases from V and 5 bases from J; bases unmatched to any gene: 10. CDR3 loop: CASGRGQGATGELFF. Written as DNA, the CDR3 is TGCGCCAGCGGCCGTGGGCAGGGGGCTACCGGGGAGCTGTTTTTT. The complete variable domain, with remaining parts taken from reference TRBV5-1 and TRBJ2-2, reads KAGVTQTPRYLIKTRGQQVTLSCSPISGHRSVSWYQQTPGQGLQFLFEYFSETQRNKGNFPGRFSGRQFSNSRSEMNVSTLELGDSALYLCASGRGQGATGELFFGEGSRLTVL.